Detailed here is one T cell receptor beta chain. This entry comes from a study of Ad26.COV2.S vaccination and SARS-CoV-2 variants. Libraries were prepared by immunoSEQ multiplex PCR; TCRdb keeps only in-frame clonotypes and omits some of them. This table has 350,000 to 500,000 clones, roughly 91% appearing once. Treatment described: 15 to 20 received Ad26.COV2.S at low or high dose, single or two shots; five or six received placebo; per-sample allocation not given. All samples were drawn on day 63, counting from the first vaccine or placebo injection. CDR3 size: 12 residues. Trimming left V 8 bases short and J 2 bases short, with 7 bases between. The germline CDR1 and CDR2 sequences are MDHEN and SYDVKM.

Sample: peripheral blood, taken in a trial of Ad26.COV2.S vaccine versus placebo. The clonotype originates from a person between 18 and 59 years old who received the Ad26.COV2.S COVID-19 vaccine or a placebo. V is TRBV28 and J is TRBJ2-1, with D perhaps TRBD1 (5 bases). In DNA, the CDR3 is TGTGCCAGCCAGGGAACCTACAATGAGCAGTTCTTC. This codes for CASQGTYNEQFF.